Below are 20 T cell receptor beta chains sequenced from a single sample in a study of human T cells and chemical hapten exposure. Regarding time point: pre-sensitization, week 0. Indicated treatment: therapeutic diphenylcyclopropenone sensitization with weekly scalp DPC. MiXCR, applied by TCRdb to the RACE reads, yields one record per CDR3 protein. Seen here are fewer than 350,000 distinct CDR3 sequences, just under 8% observed once, and the top ten hold 1.2%. The source was whole blood, collected in connection with sensitization to the hapten diphenylcyclopropenone (DPC). These receptors were collected from a young man with alopecia areata. Some clones in this sample may be carry-over from other donors' samples.

This clonotype was seen ten or more times. The V call is TRBV7-2, the J call TRBJ2-5; D is ambiguous. The length of the CDR3 is 13 residues. Germline V gene sequence: CDR1 SGHTA, CDR2 FQGNSA. The V end was cut by 5 bases, the J end by 2 bases, with 9 bases between. This chain's CDR3 is CASSKPLQETQYF. The DNA of the CDR3 is TGTGCCAGCAGCAAACCACTACAAGAGACCCAGTACTTC.

The CDR3 region is CASSTIAKNIQYF. CDR3 coding DNA: TGTGCCAGTAGTACCATAGCCAAAAACATTCAGTACTTC. The chain employs TRBV19 and TRBJ2-4; D not resolved. Between the trimmed V and J ends, which lost 4 bases and 0 bases, there was a span of 4 bases. The CDR3 contains 13 residues. Germline-derived CDR1 and CDR2 are LNHDA and SQIVND (reference sequence).

This clonotype was found a few times. The chain combines TRBV4-3 with TRBJ2-3, with a possible D match to TRBD2 (7 bases). The germline gives CDR1 LGHNA, CDR2 YSLEER. This CDR3 region has 16 residues. V was shortened by 2 bases and J by 7 bases, with 19 bases between the two germline ends. DNA for the CDR3: TGCGCCAGCAGCCAATCAGGGAGGGGGGCCGTCCATACGCAGTATTTT. Its protein product is CASSQSGRGAVHTQYF.

This clonotype has just a few counts. The chain recombines TRBV2 with TRBJ2-7; weak D call: TRBD2 (5 bases). Trimming cost V 4 bases and J 5 bases, with 12 bases left between them. Germline CDR1 is SNHLY and CDR2 is FYNNEI. The CDR3 covers 13 residues. In nucleotides, the CDR3 is TGTGCCAGCAGTGGGGAGATCATCGACGAGCAGTACGTC. Protein sequence: CASSGEIIDEQYV.

The rearrangement links TRBV9 to TRBJ2-4; D is unresolved. The CDR3 extends over 15 amino acids. The V and J ends lost 4 bases and 8 bases respectively, with 19 bases between them. Germline V lookup: CDR1 SGDLS, CDR2 YYNGEE. The CDR3 reads CASSPGPNFEDIQYF. CDR3 nucleotide sequence: TGTGCCAGCAGCCCCGGACCGAATTTTGAAGACATTCAGTACTTC.

There are a few counts of this clonotype. The chain joins TRBV20-1 to TRBJ2-3; 8 nucleotides match TRBD2. CDR1 is DFQATT and CDR2 is SNEGSKA in the germline V gene (reference sequence). V gave up 6 bases and J gave up 5 bases; unmatched junction bases: 16. This CDR3 is built from 16 residues. The CDR3 DNA reads TGCAGTGCCCATCCACCGCGGGGGGCAGTGGGAGATACGCAGTATTTT. It is translated as CSAHPPRGAVGDTQYF.

This clonotype was seen a few times. The chain's CDR3 is CASSFGFNNNEQFF. In DNA, the CDR3 is TGTGCCAGCAGTTTTGGGTTTAACAACAATGAGCAGTTCTTC. This sequence joins TRBV28 and TRBJ2-1, with D unresolved. The ends were cut back, 3 bases at V and 5 bases at J, with 11 bases in the middle. Germline V CDR1 and CDR2: MDHEN, SYDVKM. This CDR3 is 14 amino acids long.

This clonotype appeared many times. The J gene is TRBJ1-6, the V gene TRBV10-3; possibly TRBD1 for D (6 bases). The V end lost 4 bases, the J end lost 7 bases, and 11 bases lay between the germline ends. This CDR3 contains 14 residues. Germline values: CDR1 ENHRY, CDR2 SYGVKD. CDR3 amino acids: CAISATGLNSPLHF. The CDR3 DNA reads TGTGCCATCAGTGCTACAGGGTTGAATTCACCCCTCCACTTT.

The table lists this clonotype with a few counts. The rearrangement links TRBV7-9 to TRBJ2-2, with 8 bases that match TRBD1. The CDR3 consists of 14 residues. The V and J ends lost 3 bases and 5 bases, in that order; junction bases with no gene match: 2. Germline lookup yields CDR1 SEHNR and CDR2 FQNEAQ (reference sequence). This chain's CDR3 is CASSFQGATGELFF. The CDR3 DNA reads as TGTGCCAGCAGCTTTCAGGGGGCGACCGGGGAGCTGTTTTTT.

This clonotype has a count of ten or more. The chain recombines TRBV6-4 with TRBJ1-6, with D uncertain. The CDR3 covers 14 residues. Trimming took off 0 bases at V and 8 bases at J, with 8 bases between the two ends. Germline V gene data show CDR1 as MRHNA and CDR2 as SNTAGT. The CDR3 bases are TGTGCCAGCAGTGACTCGCCGGGCCATTCACCCCTCCACTTT. This sequence encodes CASSDSPGHSPLHF.

This clonotype was picked up a small number of times. The rearrangement uses TRBV6-2 or TRBV6-3 and TRBJ2-7; 11 bases line up with TRBD2. This CDR3 is 18 amino acids long. Per germline, CDR1 MNHEY and CDR2 SVGEGT. V lost 7 bases and J lost 5; bases outside the gene matches: 19. CDR3 region: CASNHPFRLAGTNHEQYF. Written as DNA, the CDR3 is TGTGCCAGCAACCACCCCTTCCGACTAGCGGGGACTAACCACGAGCAGTACTTC.

This sequence joins TRBV7-9 and TRBJ2-1; 9 positions match TRBD2. Trimming removed 2 bases from V and 7 bases from J; junction bases left unmatched: 15. The CDR3 length is 18 residues. Per germline, CDR1 SEHNR and CDR2 FQNEAQ (reference sequence). The CDR3 loop reads CASSLPRIGRGGINEQFF. For the CDR3, the DNA is TGTGCCAGCAGCTTACCCCGCATTGGGCGGGGGGGCATTAATGAGCAGTTCTTC.

The rearrangement uses TRBV7-2 and TRBJ2-5; 7 nucleotides match TRBD1. This CDR3 spans 15 amino acids. J was trimmed by 1 base and V by 5 bases; bases with no gene match: 7. From germline, CDR1 is SGHTA and CDR2 FQGNSA. CDR3 protein: CASSRGGQFQETQYF. The CDR3 region has the DNA TGTGCCAGCAGCCGAGGGGGACAGTTCCAAGAGACCCAGTACTTC.

V is TRBV5-4 and J is TRBJ2-5; 8 nucleotides align to TRBD1. V shed 2 bases and J 0 bases; nucleotides not matched to a gene: 3. The CDR3 spans 15 residues. Per germline, CDR1 SGHNT and CDR2 YYREEE (reference sequence). The CDR3 region has the DNA TGTGCCAGCAGCTTAGGACAGGGAAACCAAGAGACCCAGTACTTC. This translates into CASSLGQGNQETQYF.

This clonotype occurred many times. Compared with germline, one end of the junction differs, possibly owing to a read error. The chain employs TRBV5-1 and TRBJ2-7; D is uncertain. Germline values: CDR1 SGHRS, CDR2 YFSETQ. CDR3 size: 13 residues. The CDR3 DNA sequence: TGCGCCAGCAGTTTGGACCGATCCTACGAGCAGTACTTC. Amino acids: CASSLDRSYEQYF.

The V gene is TRBV5-5, the J gene TRBJ2-7, with D tentatively TRBD1 (6 bases). Germline V gene data show CDR1 as SGHKS and CDR2 as YYEKEE (reference sequence). V was cut by 0 bases and J by 7 bases, with 14 bases left in between. CDR3 length: 14 residues. CDR3 region: CASSLGGQTQEQYV. The CDR3 nucleotides read TGTGCCAGCAGCTTGGGGGGGCAGACTCAAGAGCAGTACGTC.

In its sample, this clonotype was seen many times. This chain links TRBV20-1 with TRBJ1-4; TRBD1 aligns across 9 bases. Germline CDR1 is DFQATT and CDR2 is SNEGSKA (reference sequence). The ends lost 6 bases at V and 4 bases at J; junction bases unmatched: 3. This CDR3 has 13 amino acids. CDR3 in amino acids: CSAGTGRNEKLFF. Written as DNA, the CDR3 is TGCAGTGCCGGGACAGGGCGTAATGAAAAACTGTTTTTT.

CDR3 DNA: TGCAGCGCGAGAGGACCCTTCTCTGGGGCCAACGTCCTGACTTTC. Encoded protein: CSARGPFSGANVLTF. This chain uses TRBV29-1 with TRBJ2-6; no clear D gene. The germline V gene encodes CDR1 SQVTM and CDR2 ANQGSEA. CDR3 size: 15 residues. V dropped 7 bases and J dropped 0 bases, with 13 bases sitting between them.

This clonotype was seen more than once but under ten times. V is TRBV6-1 and J is TRBJ2-5; D unresolved. This CDR3 region has 12 residues. V dropped 6 bases and J dropped 1 base, with 6 bases sitting between them. The germline V gene encodes CDR1 MNHNS and CDR2 SASEGT. In nucleotides, the CDR3 is TGTGCCAGCAGCGATGGCCAAGAGACCCAGTACTTC. Translated, it gives CASSDGQETQYF.

This clonotype has a count of ten or more. The CDR3 coding sequence is TGTGCCAGCAGCTTACTAAGGAGGGCAATTAACTATGGCTACACCTTC. This gives the protein CASSLLRRAINYGYTF. The chain couples TRBV11-2 to TRBJ1-2; D remains ambiguous. The CDR3 runs to 16 residues. The V end lost 2 bases, the J end lost 1 base, and 14 bases lay between the germline ends. Germline V gene lookup returns CDR1 SGHAT and CDR2 FQNNGV.